This T cell receptor (beta chain) was obtained from a study of identical twins. Each donor (without exception) was a healthy Caucasian. Study-wide points: In cord blood, abundant beta clonotypes had fewer insertions; memory showed no trend. The authors drew conclusions from cross-sectional statistical analysis rather than following the same donors.

The V gene lost 0 bases and the J gene lost 8 bases, with 13 bases spanning the gap. Germline V gene lookup returns CDR1 DFQATT and CDR2 SNEGSKA (reference sequence). This CDR3 has 13 residues. This clonotype was detected ten times or more. Its antigen is unidentified. A universal primer site arose from template switching, and cDNA bore unique molecular identifiers. TCRdb re-analysed the 5' RACE reads in MiXCR, keeping a single row per CDR3 protein. The sample has approximately 140,000 distinct CDR3 sequences; under 4.5% are singletons. The sequenced sample consisted of memory T cells sorted from blood. This chain joins TRBV20-1 and TRBJ1-1; no firm D call. The source is a man between 18 and 29 years old in good health. CDR3 DNA: TGCAGTGCTAGAGATCCCGGGCCCGGAGAAGCTTTCTTT. It encodes CSARDPGPGEAFF.